This TCR beta chain was obtained from a study of response to subunit inactivated influenza vaccine. TCRdb reprocessed the RT-PCR reads via MiXCR and lists one record per CDR3 protein. The sample lists about 610,000 distinct CDR3 sequences; 12% to 15% were seen once. General study points: Each seasonal flu vaccination may recruit only limited new T cells, authors suggested.

In this sample, this clonotype turned up a few times. Its specificity is not known. There are 14 residues in the CDR3. CDR1 is MNHEY, CDR2 SVGAGI, per germline. J gave up 6 bases and V 2 bases, and 6 bases lay outside the gene matches. The input for sequencing was PBMCs from blood, taken 12 days after vaccination. The TCR was taken from a man between 50 and 59 years old who received an inactivated influenza vaccine. The chain combines TRBV6-5 with TRBJ2-7, with 8 bases fitting TRBD1. The CDR3 loop is CASSYGQGAIEQYF. The CDR3 DNA reads as TGTGCCAGCAGTTACGGTCAGGGGGCAATCGAGCAGTACTTC.